The sample holds many counts of the clone carrying this T cell receptor (beta chain). As for time point: persistent/refractory GD, antithyroid drugs over 5 years with positive TRAb. Extracted RNA from PBMCs served as the source of the TCR library. Combining iRepertoire HTBI primers with Arm-PCR of CDR3 regions, the authors built TCR beta libraries. Each CDR3 protein gets one entry after TCRdb re-called the multiplex PCR reads with MiXCR. The table includes 250,000 to 300,000 distinct CDR3 sequences, roughly a fifth detected once. CDR1 is MDHEN and CDR2 is SYDVKM in the germline V gene. The CDR3 is 16 amino acids. Trimming pared 6 bases from V and 2 bases from J, leaving 17 bases between. This specimen belongs to a study of regulatory T cells in long-lasting Graves disease.

Source: peripheral blood mononuclear cells (PBMCs), taken when the disease was refractory, from a patient treated with antithyroid drugs. The rearrangement joins TRBV28 to TRBJ1-5; D may be TRBD1 (6 bases). This clonotype was obtained from a female donor with Graves disease. CDR3 sequence reads: CASSPGGRGGNQPQHF. In nucleotides, the CDR3 is TGTGCCAGCAGCCCCGGGGGCCGAGGCGGCAATCAGCCCCAGCATTTT. Full variable domain (rest looked up from reference TRBV28 and TRBJ1-5): DVKVTQSSRYLVKRTGEKVFLECVQDMDHENMFWYRQDPGLGLRLIYFSYDVKMKEKGDIPEGYSVSREKKERFSLILESASTNQTSMYLCASSPGGRGGNQPQHFGDGTRLSIL.